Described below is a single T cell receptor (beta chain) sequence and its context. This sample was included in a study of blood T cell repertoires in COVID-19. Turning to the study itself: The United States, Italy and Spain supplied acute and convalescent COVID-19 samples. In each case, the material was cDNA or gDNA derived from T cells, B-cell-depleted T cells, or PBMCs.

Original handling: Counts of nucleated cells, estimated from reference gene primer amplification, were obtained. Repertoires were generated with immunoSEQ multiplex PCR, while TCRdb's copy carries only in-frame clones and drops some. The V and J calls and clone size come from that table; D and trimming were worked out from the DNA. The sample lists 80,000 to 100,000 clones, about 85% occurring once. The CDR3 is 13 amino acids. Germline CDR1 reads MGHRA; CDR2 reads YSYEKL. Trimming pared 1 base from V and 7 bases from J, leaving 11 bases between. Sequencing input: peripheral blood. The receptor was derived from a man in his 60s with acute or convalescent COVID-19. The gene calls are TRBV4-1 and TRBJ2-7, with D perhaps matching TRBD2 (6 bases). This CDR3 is CASSQAGAREQYF. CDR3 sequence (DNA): TGCGCCAGCAGCCAAGCGGGAGCGCGAGAGCAGTACTTC.